The 18 T cell receptor beta chains in this list originate from one sample, sequenced in a study of blood T cells in healthy people across ages. Through a sample-barcoded 5' primer and a J-beta primer mix, a second PCR was run for roughly 7 to 11 cycles. TCRdb called the 5' RACE reads again in MiXCR, with one record for every CDR3 protein. The sample has around 1.5 million distinct CDR3 sequences; 59% are singletons. Sequencing was performed on blood. These receptors all stem from a man aged 18 to 35 in good health.

The V call is TRBV15, the J call TRBJ1-2; 10 bases align to TRBD1. V was clipped by 4 bases and J by 8 bases; unmatched bases: 16. The V gene's germline CDR1 is LNHNV and CDR2 YYDKDF (reference sequence). This CDR3 contains 17 residues. The chain's CDR3 is CATSKDLLGTGESGYTF. CDR3 nucleotides: TGTGCCACCAGCAAAGATCTCCTAGGGACAGGGGAGTCGGGCTACACCTTC. Combining the CDR3 with reference TRBV15 and TRBJ1-2 gives the whole variable domain DAMVIQNPRYQVTQFGKPVTLSCSQTLNHNVMYWYQQKSSQAPKLLFHYYDKDFNNEADTPDNFQSRRPNTSFCFLDIRSPGLGDTAMYLCATSKDLLGTGESGYTFGSGTRLTVV.

This clonotype was seen only a few times. The chain joins TRBV3-1 to TRBJ2-1; 9 bases agree with TRBD2. The V gene end was trimmed by 4 bases and the J gene end by 8 bases; junction bases not matched to a gene: 9. The CDR3 sequence is 15 residues long. Germline CDR1 is LGHDT and CDR2 is YNNKEL (reference sequence). The CDR3 bases are TGTGCCAGCAGCCTGGGACTAGCATTCTTCTATGAGCAGTTCTTC. Amino acid sequence: CASSLGLAFFYEQFF.

There are a few counts of this clonotype. This chain links TRBV3-1 with TRBJ2-3, with 8 bases that match TRBD2. J gave up 4 bases and V 5 bases, and 2 bases lay outside the gene matches. The length of the CDR3 is 13 residues. Germline V gives CDR1 LGHDT, CDR2 YNNKEL (reference sequence). DNA for the CDR3: TGTGCCAGCAGCAAGACTAGCGCAGATACGCAGTATTTT. Translated: CASSKTSADTQYF.

This clonotype was recorded once. The chain is built from TRBV12-3 or TRBV12-4 and TRBJ2-2; 9 bases line up with TRBD1. Trimming cost V 4 bases and J 7 bases; bases outside gene matches: 7. The CDR3 extends over 15 amino acids. The CDR3 coding sequence is TGTGCCAGCAGTTCGACCGGGACAGGGATCGGGGAGCTGTTTTTT. Its translation: CASSSTGTGIGELFF.

This clonotype was found a few times. The rearrangement uses TRBV2 and TRBJ2-7, with D possibly matching TRBD1 (6 bases). The CDR3 totals 12 residues. Germline-derived CDR1 and CDR2 are SNHLY and FYNNEI. V dropped 6 bases and J dropped 5 bases, with 11 bases sitting between them. The CDR3 loop is CASRSQGHEQYF. CDR3 DNA: TGTGCCAGCAGGTCACAGGGTCACGAGCAGTACTTC.

The V gene is TRBV6-6, the J gene TRBJ2-3, with TRBD1 matching 10 bases. The germline gives CDR1 MNHNY, CDR2 SVGAGI (reference sequence). The CDR3 totals 15 residues. Trimming at V came to 5 bases and at J to 3 bases, leaving 5 bases not matched to a gene. In DNA, the CDR3 is TGTGCCAGCAGTCCTGGGACAGGGGCAACAGATACGCAGTATTTT. Translating it yields CASSPGTGATDTQYF.

This clonotype was picked up a small number of times. The chain uses TRBV28 and TRBJ1-5; D ambiguous. This CDR3 is built from 16 residues. The V and J ends lost 3 bases and 0 bases respectively, with 12 bases between them. Germline values: CDR1 MDHEN, CDR2 SYDVKM. The CDR3 protein is CASSFRQLSSNQPQHF. The DNA for the CDR3 is TGTGCCAGCAGTTTCCGACAACTTAGTAGCAATCAGCCCCAGCATTTT.

The genes are TRBV27 and TRBJ2-7; D not resolved. CDR3 size: 13 residues. The germline CDR1 and CDR2 sequences are MNHEY and SMNVEV (reference sequence). Trimming took 2 bases from V and 5 from J, leaving 10 bases between them. The CDR3 loop is CASSLQEWNEQYF. CDR3 DNA sequence: TGTGCCAGCAGTTTACAGGAATGGAACGAGCAGTACTTC.

This clonotype has at least ten counts. The chain recombines TRBV5-1 with TRBJ2-7; 12 bases fit TRBD2. Losses at the gene ends were 3 bases for V and 3 bases for J; bases not matched to a gene: 10. CDR1 and CDR2 from the germline V gene are SGHRS and YFSETQ. The CDR3 extends over 17 amino acids. The CDR3 loop reads CASSSGTSGPPVYEQYF. As DNA, the CDR3 is TGCGCCAGCAGCTCCGGGACTAGCGGGCCCCCCGTCTACGAGCAGTACTTC.

The J gene is TRBJ2-2, the V gene TRBV6-2 or TRBV6-3; no reliable D call. The CDR3 is 14 amino acids. Trimming stripped 7 bases from V and 0 bases from J, with 9 bases between. The germline V gene has CDR1 MNHEY and CDR2 SVGEGT. In DNA, the CDR3 is TGTGCCAGCAAGCCAACTGCGAACACCGGGGAGCTGTTTTTT. Protein: CASKPTANTGELFF.

The J gene is TRBJ2-1, the V gene TRBV27; maybe TRBD2 (6 bases). Deletions cut 5 bases from V and 0 bases from J, with 20 bases between. The germline CDR1 and CDR2 sequences are MNHEY and SMNVEV (reference sequence). The CDR3 length is 18 residues. The CDR3 spells CASSPNGGSGSSYNEQFF. CDR3 nucleotides: TGTGCCAGCAGTCCGAATGGAGGGTCTGGAAGCTCCTACAATGAGCAGTTCTTC.

The chain has TRBV5-6 and TRBJ2-5; perhaps TRBD2 as D (5 bases). Trimming left V 2 bases short and J 9 bases short, with 14 bases between. This CDR3 region has 13 residues. Germline values: CDR1 SGHDT, CDR2 YYEEEE. The CDR3 DNA reads TGTGCCAGCAGCTTCAGGACCGAGGGCCCCCAGTACTTC. This gives the protein CASSFRTEGPQYF.

This chain uses TRBV27 with TRBJ2-5; 8 bases align to TRBD2. CDR1 MNHEY and CDR2 SMNVEV come from the germline V gene (reference sequence). The CDR3 runs 16 residues. With V trimmed by 5 bases and J by 5 bases, 13 bases remained unmatched. CDR3 nucleotide sequence: TGTGCCAGCAGTGCCGTCAGGTACAGCGGGGGTGAGACCCAGTACTTC. Translation gives CASSAVRYSGGETQYF.

The rearrangement uses TRBV12-3 or TRBV12-4 and TRBJ1-1; D is uncertain. Trimming took off 5 bases at V and 5 bases at J, with 12 bases between the two ends. The CDR3 has 13 residues. The CDR3 DNA sequence: TGTGCCAGCAGTCACACGATGAGAACTGAAGCTTTCTTT. Translated: CASSHTMRTEAFF.

The chain joins TRBV14 to TRBJ2-2, with 13 bases that match TRBD2. The CDR3 runs 17 residues. From germline, CDR1 is SGHDN and CDR2 FVKESK. V lost 4 bases, J lost 6 bases, and 8 bases stayed unmatched. The CDR3 loop reads CASSPTSGRRNPGELFF. CDR3 bases: TGTGCCAGCAGCCCGACTAGCGGGAGGCGTAATCCCGGGGAGCTGTTTTTT.

The genes are TRBV29-1 and TRBJ2-1; 10 nucleotides align to TRBD2. The CDR3 totals 15 residues. V trimming: 6 bases; J trimming: 4 bases; junction bases outside the gene matches: 9. Germline CDR1 reads SQVTM; CDR2 reads ANQGSEA. The CDR3 here is CSVVLGTSVYNEQFF. DNA for the CDR3: TGCAGCGTCGTACTCGGGACTAGCGTATACAATGAGCAGTTCTTC.

This chain connects TRBV7-2 to TRBJ2-7; 8 nucleotides agree with TRBD2. The tail of the sequence fits TRBJ2-5 better, so the J call may be wrong. The V gene's germline CDR1 is SGHTA and CDR2 FQGNSA. The CDR3 has 16 residues. The CDR3 DNA is TGTGCCAGCAGCTTACGCCGAGCGGGGGTTATTGAGACCCAGTACTTC. Its translation is CASSLRRAGVIETQYF.

The chain has TRBV20-1 and TRBJ2-5, with D unclear. V was cut by 6 bases and J by 0 bases, with 11 bases left in between. Germline loops: CDR1 DFQATT, CDR2 SNEGSKA (reference sequence). The CDR3 has 13 amino acids. The CDR3 reads CSAPQRYQETQYF. The CDR3 DNA reads as TGCAGTGCCCCGCAAAGGTACCAAGAGACCCAGTACTTC.